The 14 T cell receptor beta chains given below trace back to one sample, sequenced in a study of cytomegalovirus exposure and HLA in healthy donors. The PCR ran on 60 Vbeta and 13 Jbeta primers. Only in-frame clones appear in the TCRdb table, and some are missing; sequencing was by immunoSEQ multiplex PCR. The sample shows 200,000 or so clones, more than 75% of them seen only once. The sequencing sample was made of PBMCs. The receptors were sampled from a woman aged 45-65 years in good health and CMV-seropositive.

V and J are TRBV5-1 and TRBJ2-7, with 8 bases identical to TRBD2. This CDR3 is 15 amino acids long. The germline CDR1 and CDR2 sequences are SGHRS and YFSETQ. J was trimmed by 7 bases and V by 1 base; bases with no gene match: 10. CDR3 coding DNA: TGCGCCAGCAGCTTGTGGCCGGGAGGGCCTGAAGAGCAGTACTTC. The encoded protein is CASSLWPGGPEEQYF.

This rearrangement joins TRBV28 to TRBJ1-2; 10 nucleotides line up with TRBD1. This CDR3 contains 13 residues. Unmatched junction bases numbered 3, after V lost 11 bases and J lost 0 bases. CDR1 is MDHEN and CDR2 is SYDVKM in the germline V gene. CDR3 sequence: CAGGTGANYGYTF. In nucleotides, the CDR3 is TGTGCCGGAGGGACAGGGGCTAACTATGGCTACACCTTC.

The V call is TRBV18, the J call TRBJ1-6, with no clear D. The ends were cut back, 3 bases at V and 8 bases at J, with 29 bases in the middle. The CDR3 is 20 residues long. In germline, CDR1 is KGHSH, CDR2 LQKENI. The CDR3 DNA reads as TGTGCCAGCTCACCCCTCGGGAGGCAGCGGAGGACCCAAAACCATTCACCCCTCCACTTT. Protein: CASSPLGRQRRTQNHSPLHF.

V is TRBV19 and J is TRBJ2-3; D unresolved. Germline loops: CDR1 LNHDA, CDR2 SQIVND (reference sequence). The CDR3 is 15 residues long. The V and J ends lost 5 bases and 0 bases respectively, with 12 bases between them. CDR3 in DNA: TGTGCCAGTAGTCCAGATCCGACAAGCACAGATACGCAGTATTTT. It is translated as CASSPDPTSTDTQYF.

The chain combines TRBV12-5 with TRBJ1-6; possible D gene TRBD1, 6 bases. Germline V CDR1 and CDR2: LGHNT, FRNRAP. Trimming removed 7 bases at V and 11 bases at J, with 18 bases between. CDR3 length equals 14 residues. The CDR3 DNA is TGTGCTAGTGCCATGGACAGAGTAATGACACCCCTCCACTTT. This sequence encodes CASAMDRVMTPLHF.

The chain is built from TRBV18 and TRBJ2-2, with D perhaps matching TRBD2 (6 bases). Deletions cut 2 bases from V and 4 bases from J, with 17 bases between. This CDR3 contains 17 residues. CDR1 and CDR2 from the germline V gene are KGHSH and LQKENI. For the CDR3, the DNA is TGTGCCAGCTCACCAATTGCAATTCCGGGAGCCACCGGGGAGCTGTTTTTT. Its protein product is CASSPIAIPGATGELFF.

This clone was picked up a small number of times. The CDR3 loop is CASSIAGGPDEQYF. CDR3 DNA sequence: TGTGCCAGCAGCATAGCGGGGGGGCCTGACGAGCAGTACTTC. The chain combines TRBV13 with TRBJ2-7; TRBD2 matches 11 bases. The CDR3 spans 14 residues. Germline CDR1 is PRHDT and CDR2 is FYEKMQ (reference sequence). Unmatched junction bases numbered 5, after V lost 5 bases and J lost 5 bases.

The V and J genes are TRBV5-1 and TRBJ2-3; perhaps TRBD1 as D (6 bases). This CDR3 is 16 amino acids long. V lost 4 bases, J lost 2 bases, and 17 bases lay in between. CDR1 is SGHRS, CDR2 YFSETQ, per germline. The CDR3 here is CASSPLLGGNTDTQYF. In nucleotides, the CDR3 is TGCGCCAGCAGCCCACTTCTTGGGGGCAACACAGATACGCAGTATTTT.

The rearrangement uses TRBV2 and TRBJ2-5, with a weak D call TRBD1 (7 bases). The germline V gene encodes CDR1 SNHLY and CDR2 FYNNEI. This CDR3 is 12 amino acids long. V was pared by 10 bases and J by 5 bases, with 14 bases between. The CDR3 coding sequence is TGTGCCAACGAGGGGGCGGGGGAGACCCAGTACTTC. Residues: CANEGAGETQYF.

CDR3 coding DNA: TGTGCCAGCAGCTTAGGACTAGCGGGAGGGAATGAGCAGTTCTTC. Residues: CASSLGLAGGNEQFF. The chain combines TRBV11-3 with TRBJ2-1; 14 bases line up with TRBD2. Germline V gene sequence: CDR1 SGHNT, CDR2 YENEEA. The CDR3 runs 15 residues. With 1 base clipped from V and 7 bases from J, the junction kept 0 bases outside the gene matches.

This chain links TRBV7-3 with TRBJ2-1; D may be TRBD2 (6 bases). The V gene's germline CDR1 is SGHTA and CDR2 FQGTGA. The CDR3 is 13 residues long. Trimming took off 4 bases at V and 3 bases at J, with 7 bases between the two ends. The CDR3 reads CASSSTSYNEQFF. Written as DNA, the CDR3 is TGTGCCAGCAGCTCGACTAGCTACAATGAGCAGTTCTTC.

V usage is TRBV19 and J usage is TRBJ1-3; 8 positions match TRBD1. The V gene end was trimmed by 6 bases and the J gene end by 8 bases; junction bases not matched to a gene: 9. Germline CDR1 and CDR2: LNHDA and SQIVND (reference sequence). The CDR3 has 14 amino acids. CDR3 amino acids: CASRAGTGGYTIYF. DNA for the CDR3: TGTGCCAGTAGGGCCGGGACAGGAGGATACACCATATATTTT.

CDR3 in amino acids: CASSLGGPGPHEQYF. In DNA form, the CDR3 reads TGTGCCAGCAGCTTAGGGGGACCTGGGCCCCACGAGCAGTACTTC. The chain is built from TRBV5-4 and TRBJ2-7, with D possibly TRBD1 on 6 matching bases. Germline CDR1 reads SGHNT; CDR2 reads YYREEE (reference sequence). Trimming cost V 2 bases and J 5 bases, with 17 bases left between them. The CDR3 consists of 15 residues.

The chain employs TRBV6-5 and TRBJ2-7; 13 nucleotides match TRBD2. This CDR3 contains 15 residues. The germline V gene has CDR1 MNHEY and CDR2 SVGAGI. V gave up 5 bases and J gave up 5 bases; unmatched junction bases: 6. The CDR3 DNA follows: TGTGCCAGCAGTACCGGACTAGCGGGAGTAAACGAGCAGTACTTC. Its protein product is CASSTGLAGVNEQYF.